These 4 T cell receptor beta chains were all obtained from the same sample, sequenced in a study of OX40 agonist ivuxolimab in advanced cancers. Sequencing used immunoSEQ multiplex PCR; TCRdb keeps in-frame clones, though not all of them. The sample has some 80,000 clones, 80% to 90% seen once. Sequenced material: CD4+ or CD8+ T cells sorted from blood, taken in a trial of the OX40 agonist ivuxolimab. These receptors came from an adult with an advanced solid tumor such as melanoma, head and neck, liver or kidney cancer.

V gene TRBV7-2 combines with J gene TRBJ2-5; 11 bases line up with TRBD2. Germline loops: CDR1 SGHTA, CDR2 FQGNSA. The J segment lost 2 bases and the V segment lost 5 bases, leaving 7 bases of the junction unmatched. The CDR3 is made up of 16 amino acids. The CDR3: CASSGILAGGQETQYF. CDR3 DNA: TGTGCCAGCAGCGGTATTCTAGCGGGGGGACAAGAGACCCAGTACTTC.

The chain links TRBV19 to TRBJ2-1; 11 bases map to TRBD2. The length of the CDR3 is 20 residues. Germline trimming cut 5 bases from V and 3 bases from J; bases unmatched to any gene: 18. Germline values: CDR1 LNHDA, CDR2 SQIVND (reference sequence). CDR3 protein: CASSPNPKITGTSGYNEQFF. CDR3 bases: TGTGCCAGTAGTCCAAACCCAAAGATAACCGGGACTAGCGGCTACAATGAGCAGTTCTTC.

The chain recombines TRBV4-1 with TRBJ2-7; D is uncertain. V lost 1 base to trimming and J lost 3 bases, with 13 bases between them. This CDR3 spans 15 amino acids. The germline V gene has CDR1 MGHRA and CDR2 YSYEKL. The DNA for the CDR3 is TGCGCCAGCAGCCAAGTCTCAAAAGGAGACTACGAGCAGTACTTC. Amino acids: CASSQVSKGDYEQYF.

The V gene is TRBV7-2, the J gene TRBJ2-5, with D tentatively TRBD1 or TRBD2 (7 bases each). CDR3 length: 14 amino acids. Germline-derived CDR1 and CDR2 are SGHTA and FQGNSA. Trimming removed 3 bases at V and 5 bases at J, with 13 bases between. The chain's CDR3 is CASSFSGGGETQYF. CDR3 coding DNA: TGTGCCAGCAGCTTCTCAGGGGGAGGGGAGACCCAGTACTTC.